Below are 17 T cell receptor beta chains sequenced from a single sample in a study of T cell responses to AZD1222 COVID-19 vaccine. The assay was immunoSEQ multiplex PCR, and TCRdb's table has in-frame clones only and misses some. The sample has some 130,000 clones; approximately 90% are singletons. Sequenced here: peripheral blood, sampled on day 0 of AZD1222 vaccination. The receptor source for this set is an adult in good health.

This CDR3 is CASSLLDRGLGEQFF. Written as DNA, the CDR3 is TGTGCCAGCAGCTTGCTTGACAGGGGGCTTGGTGAGCAGTTCTTC. The chain has TRBV5-4 and TRBJ2-1, with 10 bases fitting TRBD1. Germline CDR1 SGHNT, CDR2 YYREEE (reference sequence). The J segment lost 9 bases and the V segment lost 1 base, leaving 7 bases of the junction unmatched. The CDR3 is made up of 15 amino acids.

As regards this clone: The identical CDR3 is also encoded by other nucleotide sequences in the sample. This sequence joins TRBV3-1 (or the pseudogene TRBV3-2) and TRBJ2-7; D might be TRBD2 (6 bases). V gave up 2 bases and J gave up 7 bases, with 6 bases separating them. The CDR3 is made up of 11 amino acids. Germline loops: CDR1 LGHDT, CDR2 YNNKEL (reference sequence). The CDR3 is CASSQSGEQYF. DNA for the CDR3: TGTGCCAGCAGCCAAAGCGGGGAGCAGTACTTC.

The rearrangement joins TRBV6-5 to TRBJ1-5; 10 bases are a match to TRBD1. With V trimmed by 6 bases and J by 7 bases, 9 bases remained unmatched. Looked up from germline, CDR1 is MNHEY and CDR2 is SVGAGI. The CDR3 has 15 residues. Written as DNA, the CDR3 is TGTGCCAGCAGCACCGGGACAGGGGAGTTGCAGCCCCAGCATTTT. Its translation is CASSTGTGELQPQHF.

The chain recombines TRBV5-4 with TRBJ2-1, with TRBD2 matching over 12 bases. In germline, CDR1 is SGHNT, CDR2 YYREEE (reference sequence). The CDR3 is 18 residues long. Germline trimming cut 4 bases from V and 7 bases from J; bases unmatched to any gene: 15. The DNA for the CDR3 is TGTGCCAGCAGCCTACCGACTAGCGGGAGTACAAGAGATAATGAGCAGTTCTTC. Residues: CASSLPTSGSTRDNEQFF. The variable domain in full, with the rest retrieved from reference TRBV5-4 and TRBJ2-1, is ETGVTQSPTHLIKTRGQQVTLRCSSQSGHNTVSWYQQALGQGPQFIFQYYREEENGRGNFPPRFSGLQFPNYSSELNVNALELDDSALYLCASSLPTSGSTRDNEQFFGPGTRLTVL.

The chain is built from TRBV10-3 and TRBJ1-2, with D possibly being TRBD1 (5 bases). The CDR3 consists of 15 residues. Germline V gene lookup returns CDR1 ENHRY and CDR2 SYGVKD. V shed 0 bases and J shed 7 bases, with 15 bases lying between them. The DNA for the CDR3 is TGTGCCATCAGTGAGTCGGGGCAGGGCTATAGTGGCTACACCTTC. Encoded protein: CAISESGQGYSGYTF.

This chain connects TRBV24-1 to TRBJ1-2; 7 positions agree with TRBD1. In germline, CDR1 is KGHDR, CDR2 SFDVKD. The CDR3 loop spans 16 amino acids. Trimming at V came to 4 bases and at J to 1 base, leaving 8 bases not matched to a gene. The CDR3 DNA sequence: TGTGCCACCAGTGACTTGGCGACAGGGCATAACTATGGCTACACCTTC. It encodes CATSDLATGHNYGYTF.

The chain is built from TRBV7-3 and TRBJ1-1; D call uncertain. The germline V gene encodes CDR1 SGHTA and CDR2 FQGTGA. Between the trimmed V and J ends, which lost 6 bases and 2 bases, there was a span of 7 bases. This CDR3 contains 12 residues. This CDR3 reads CASRSSNTEAFF. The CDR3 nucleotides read TGTGCCAGCAGGTCTTCCAACACTGAAGCTTTCTTT.

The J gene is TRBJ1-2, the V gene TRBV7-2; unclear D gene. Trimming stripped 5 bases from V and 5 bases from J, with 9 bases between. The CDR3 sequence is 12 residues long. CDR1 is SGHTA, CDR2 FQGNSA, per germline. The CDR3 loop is CASSPDRYGYTF. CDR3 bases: TGTGCCAGCAGCCCAGACCGGTATGGCTACACCTTC.

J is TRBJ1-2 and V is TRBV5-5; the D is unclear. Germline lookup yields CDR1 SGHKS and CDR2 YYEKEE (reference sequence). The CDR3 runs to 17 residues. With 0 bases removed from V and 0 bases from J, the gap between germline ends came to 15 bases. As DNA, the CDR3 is TGTGCCAGCAGCTTGGGGCGGGTCAGGAGAGCTAACTATGGCTACACCTTC. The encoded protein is CASSLGRVRRANYGYTF.

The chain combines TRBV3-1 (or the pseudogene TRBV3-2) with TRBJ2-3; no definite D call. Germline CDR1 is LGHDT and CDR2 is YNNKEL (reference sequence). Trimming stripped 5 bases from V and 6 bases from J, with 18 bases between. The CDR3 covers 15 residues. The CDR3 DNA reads TGTGCCAGCAGCTCGCGAAAAACCCTCCGCGATACGCAGTATTTT. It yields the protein CASSSRKTLRDTQYF.

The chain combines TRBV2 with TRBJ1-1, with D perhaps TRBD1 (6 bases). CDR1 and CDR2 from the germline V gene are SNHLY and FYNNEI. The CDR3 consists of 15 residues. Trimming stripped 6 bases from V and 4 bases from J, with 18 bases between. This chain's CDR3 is CASRDGRGWSTEAFF. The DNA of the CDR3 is TGTGCCAGCAGAGACGGCAGGGGATGGAGCACTGAAGCTTTCTTT.

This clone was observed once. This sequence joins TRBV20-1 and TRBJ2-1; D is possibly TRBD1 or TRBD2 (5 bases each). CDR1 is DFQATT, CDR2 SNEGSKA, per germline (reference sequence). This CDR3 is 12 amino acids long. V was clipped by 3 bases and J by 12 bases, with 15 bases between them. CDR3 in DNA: TGCAGTGCTAGTGAGGGGCCGAACACGCAGTTCTTC. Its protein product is CSASEGPNTQFF.

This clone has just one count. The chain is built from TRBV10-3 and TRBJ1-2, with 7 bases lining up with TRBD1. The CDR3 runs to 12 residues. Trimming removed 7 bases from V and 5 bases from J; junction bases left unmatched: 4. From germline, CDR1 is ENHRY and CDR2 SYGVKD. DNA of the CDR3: TGTGCCATCACAGGGGGTGGGTATGGCTACACCTTC. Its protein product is CAITGGGYGYTF.

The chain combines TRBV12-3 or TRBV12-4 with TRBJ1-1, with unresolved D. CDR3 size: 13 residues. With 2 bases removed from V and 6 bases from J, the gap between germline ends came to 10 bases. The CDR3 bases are TGTGCCAGCAGTTTAATGGGAGGCGCTGAAGCTTTCTTT. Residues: CASSLMGGAEAFF.

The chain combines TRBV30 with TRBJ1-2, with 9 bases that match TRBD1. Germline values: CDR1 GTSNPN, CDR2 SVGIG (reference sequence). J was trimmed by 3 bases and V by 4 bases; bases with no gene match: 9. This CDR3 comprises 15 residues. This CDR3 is CAWIRGGTGHYGYTF. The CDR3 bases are TGTGCCTGGATCCGCGGGGGGACAGGGCACTATGGCTACACCTTC.

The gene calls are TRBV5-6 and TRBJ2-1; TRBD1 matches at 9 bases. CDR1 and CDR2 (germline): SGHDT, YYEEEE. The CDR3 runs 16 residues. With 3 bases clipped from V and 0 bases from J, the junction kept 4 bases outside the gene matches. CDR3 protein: CASSYRDRVSYNEQFF. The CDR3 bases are TGTGCCAGCAGCTATCGGGACAGGGTCTCCTACAATGAGCAGTTCTTC.

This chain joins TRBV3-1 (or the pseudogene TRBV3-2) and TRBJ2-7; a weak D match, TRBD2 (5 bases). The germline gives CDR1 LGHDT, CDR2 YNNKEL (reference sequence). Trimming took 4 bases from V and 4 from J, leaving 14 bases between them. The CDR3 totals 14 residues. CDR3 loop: CASSRRGRAYEQYF. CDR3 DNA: TGTGCCAGCAGCCGCCGAGGGAGAGCTTACGAGCAGTACTTC.